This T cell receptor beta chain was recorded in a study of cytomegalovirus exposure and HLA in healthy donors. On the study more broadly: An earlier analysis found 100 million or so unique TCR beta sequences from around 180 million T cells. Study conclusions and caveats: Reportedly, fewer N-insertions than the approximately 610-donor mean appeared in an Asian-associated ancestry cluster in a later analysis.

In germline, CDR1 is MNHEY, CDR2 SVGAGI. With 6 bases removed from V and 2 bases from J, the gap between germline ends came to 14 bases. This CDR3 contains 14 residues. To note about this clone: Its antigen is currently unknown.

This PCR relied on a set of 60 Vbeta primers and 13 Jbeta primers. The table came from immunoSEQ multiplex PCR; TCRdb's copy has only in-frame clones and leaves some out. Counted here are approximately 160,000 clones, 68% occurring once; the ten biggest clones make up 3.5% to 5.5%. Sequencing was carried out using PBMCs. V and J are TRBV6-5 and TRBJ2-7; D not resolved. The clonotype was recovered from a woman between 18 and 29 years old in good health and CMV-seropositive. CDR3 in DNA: TGTGCCAGCAGATCCCGACAAGTTCCCTACGAGCAGTACTTC. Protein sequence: CASRSRQVPYEQYF.